The next 21 T cell receptor beta chains were all read from a single sample in a study of T-cell memory formation after mild COVID-19. MiXCR, applied by TCRdb to the 5' RACE reads, yields one record per CDR3 protein. Of around 250,000 distinct CDR3 sequences in the sample, 16% are singletons; the top ten hold roughly a fifth. Sequencing used PBMCs or a T cell subset sorted from them (not recorded which). These receptors were taken from a man in his late teens or twenties who had mild COVID-19 (a few samples of this study predate the infection). Cell type and time point are not known.

This clonotype showed up just a few times. The gene calls are TRBV6-5 and TRBJ2-2; D is unclear. This CDR3 region has 17 residues. Germline assignment: CDR1 MNHEY and CDR2 SVGAGI. The V end lost 2 bases, the J end lost 0 bases, and 13 bases lay between the germline ends. The CDR3 DNA is TGTGCCAGCAGTTACATCGCCAGCGACCCGAACACCGGGGAGCTGTTTTTT. The encoded protein is CASSYIASDPNTGELFF.

This clonotype was seen many times. This chain joins TRBV29-1 and TRBJ2-5; tentatively, D is TRBD2 (8 bases). CDR1 and CDR2 from the germline V gene are SQVTM and ANQGSEA. This CDR3 has 17 residues. Trimming cost V 2 bases and J 3 bases, with 22 bases left between them. This chain's CDR3 is CSVELQGGLVMEETQYF. The CDR3 DNA follows: TGCAGCGTTGAACTCCAGGGGGGACTAGTCATGGAAGAGACCCAGTACTTC.

The chain is built from TRBV6-5 and TRBJ2-6; perhaps TRBD2 as D (5 bases). Trimming cost V 5 bases and J 1 base, with 9 bases left between them. Germline V gives CDR1 MNHEY, CDR2 SVGAGI. The CDR3 loop spans 15 amino acids. The CDR3 DNA reads as TGTGCCAGCAGTCCGCGGGTTTCTGGGGCCAACGTCCTGACTTTC. As protein: CASSPRVSGANVLTF.

In this sample, this clonotype turned up a few times. The chain uses TRBV5-5 and TRBJ1-5; D is uncertain. The ends were cut back, 2 bases at V and 0 bases at J, with 6 bases in the middle. There are 14 residues in the CDR3. Looked up from germline, CDR1 is SGHKS and CDR2 is YYEKEE (reference sequence). This CDR3 is CASSFFDSNQPQHF. Here the CDR3 DNA reads TGTGCCAGCAGCTTTTTCGATAGCAATCAGCCCCAGCATTTT.

This clonotype has a handful of counts. This chain links TRBV19 with TRBJ1-5; the D gene is possibly TRBD1 (5 bases). This CDR3 has 14 amino acids. Trimming cost V 11 bases and J 2 bases, with 16 bases left between them. Per the germline V gene, CDR1 is LNHDA and CDR2 is SQIVND (reference sequence). Here the CDR3 reads CASRGREGNQPQHF. The CDR3 DNA is TGTGCCTCAAGGGGCAGGGAAGGCAATCAGCCCCAGCATTTT.

This clonotype has just a few counts. The rearrangement links TRBV4-2 to TRBJ1-6; 7 bases map to TRBD1. This CDR3 has 14 amino acids. CDR1 and CDR2 from the germline V gene are LGHNA and YNFKEQ. Trimming took 0 bases from V and 10 from J; bases not matched to a gene: 3. CDR3: CASSQETGWSPLHF. Here the CDR3 DNA reads TGTGCCAGCAGCCAAGAGACAGGGTGGTCACCCCTCCACTTT.

This clonotype was counted many times. This sequence joins TRBV5-1 and TRBJ2-5, with D unclear. From germline, CDR1 is SGHRS and CDR2 YFSETQ. Trimming cost V 0 bases and J 5 bases, with 5 bases left between them. This CDR3 comprises 12 residues. In DNA form, the CDR3 reads TGCGCCAGCAGCTTGGCCGCGGAGACCCAGTACTTC. Translated, it gives CASSLAAETQYF.

The chain joins TRBV5-1 to TRBJ2-1; 7 nucleotides agree with TRBD2. Losses at the gene ends were 1 base for V and 8 bases for J; bases not matched to a gene: 12. The germline V gene encodes CDR1 SGHRS and CDR2 YFSETQ. The CDR3 sequence is 16 residues long. The DNA of the CDR3 is TGCGCCAGCAGCTTGCCGCCCAGCGGGGTATCGTATGAGCAGTTCTTC. Amino acids: CASSLPPSGVSYEQFF.

This clonotype was seen a handful of times. The rearrangement links TRBV29-1 to TRBJ1-2; D perhaps matches TRBD1 (5 bases). The CDR3 loop spans 14 amino acids. V was pared by 6 bases and J by 3 bases, with 17 bases between. Germline V lookup: CDR1 SQVTM, CDR2 ANQGSEA. In nucleotides, the CDR3 is TGCAGCGTGGGGCCAAGTGGCAGGCACTATGGCTACACCTTC. As protein: CSVGPSGRHYGYTF.

In its sample, this clonotype was seen a few times. The chain carries TRBV12-3 or TRBV12-4 and TRBJ2-3, with 15 bases matching TRBD2. The CDR3 has 21 residues. The J segment lost 0 bases and the V segment lost 3 bases, leaving 13 bases of the junction unmatched. The CDR3 protein is CASSLTSLGTSGGISTDTQYF. In DNA, the CDR3 is TGTGCCAGCAGTTTGACCTCCCTCGGGACTAGCGGGGGGATTAGCACAGATACGCAGTATTTT.

This clonotype was counted only a few times. V is TRBV5-1 and J is TRBJ2-3, with unresolved D. CDR1 and CDR2 (germline): SGHRS, YFSETQ. The CDR3 runs 14 residues. Deletions cut 4 bases from V and 0 bases from J, with 9 bases between. This chain's CDR3 is CASSTDGSTDTQYF. The CDR3 DNA follows: TGCGCCAGCAGCACTGACGGAAGCACAGATACGCAGTATTTT.

The chain joins TRBV20-1 to TRBJ2-7, with a tentative D call TRBD2 (6 bases). Germline V gene sequence: CDR1 DFQATT, CDR2 SNEGSKA (reference sequence). The CDR3 has 13 amino acids. V was clipped by 3 bases and J by 4 bases, with 13 bases between them. As DNA, the CDR3 is TGCAGTGCTAGCGCCCCGGAGGGGTACGAGCAGTACGTC. Its translation: CSASAPEGYEQYV.

J is TRBJ2-5 and V is TRBV7-2; unclear D gene. Between the trimmed V and J ends, which lost 2 bases and 5 bases, there was a span of 6 bases. The CDR3 loop spans 12 amino acids. Germline lookup yields CDR1 SGHTA and CDR2 FQGNSA. CDR3: CASSLLMETQYF. CDR3 DNA: TGTGCCAGCAGCTTATTGATGGAGACCCAGTACTTC.

This clonotype has a handful of counts. The chain is built from TRBV7-2 and TRBJ2-1; 8 nucleotides line up with TRBD2. The CDR3 is 16 amino acids. The J segment lost 7 bases and the V segment lost 5 bases, leaving 13 bases of the junction unmatched. Per the germline V gene, CDR1 is SGHTA and CDR2 is FQGNSA. In DNA, the CDR3 is TGTGCCAGCAGCCCTCTCCACGCGGGGGGCACAAATGAGCAGTTCTTC. It yields the protein CASSPLHAGGTNEQFF.

This clonotype was detected a few times. The rearrangement joins TRBV6-6 to TRBJ2-3; 10 bases fit TRBD2. The CDR3 length is 16 residues. V shed 2 bases, J shed 5 bases, and the junction held 7 bases outside the gene matches. CDR1 is MNHNY and CDR2 is SVGAGI in the germline V gene (reference sequence). CDR3 DNA: TGTGCCAGCAGTTACGACCTAGCGGGGGTCAAAGATACGCAGTATTTT. Amino acid sequence: CASSYDLAGVKDTQYF.

This clonotype was seen more than once but under ten times. The chain carries TRBV18 and TRBJ1-2; 10 nucleotides line up with TRBD1. J was trimmed by 8 bases and V by 3 bases; bases with no gene match: 9. Germline V gene sequence: CDR1 KGHSH, CDR2 LQKENI. This CDR3 is 15 amino acids long. DNA for the CDR3: TGTGCCAGCTCACCGTTTGGGACAGGGGACGGCGGCTACACCTTC. Its protein product is CASSPFGTGDGGYTF.

The rearrangement joins TRBV11-2 to TRBJ1-2; 7 bases map to TRBD1. The J segment lost 3 bases and the V segment lost 5 bases, leaving 9 bases of the junction unmatched. Germline assignment: CDR1 SGHAT and CDR2 FQNNGV. This CDR3 contains 15 residues. The CDR3 protein is CASSPRTGPYYGYTF. CDR3 bases: TGTGCCAGCAGCCCACGGACAGGACCATACTATGGCTACACCTTC.

In this sample, this clonotype turned up a few times. CDR3 sequence reads: CASSTGTSAYNEQFF. The CDR3, as DNA: TGCGCCAGCAGTACCGGGACTAGCGCCTACAATGAGCAGTTCTTC. The chain couples TRBV10-1 to TRBJ2-1, with TRBD2 identical over 10 bases. CDR1 and CDR2 from the germline V gene are WNHNN and SYGVQD (reference sequence). The CDR3 is 15 amino acids. Trimming cost V 5 bases and J 2 bases; bases outside gene matches: 3.

This clonotype showed up just a few times. The V and J genes are TRBV7-2 and TRBJ2-3; D gene uncertain. The V end lost 8 bases, the J end lost 3 bases, and 9 bases lay between the germline ends. Per germline, CDR1 SGHTA and CDR2 FQGNSA. The CDR3 is 12 residues long. CDR3 loop: CASAQWTDTQYF. DNA of the CDR3: TGTGCCAGCGCCCAGTGGACAGATACGCAGTATTTT.

This chain joins TRBV7-6 and TRBJ2-4; no reliable D call. V lost 2 bases, J lost 1 base, and 15 bases lay in between. CDR1 is SGHVS, CDR2 FNYEAQ, per germline. The CDR3 contains 17 residues. The CDR3 sequence is CASSLSAPQAAKNIQYF. The CDR3 bases are TGTGCCAGCAGCTTATCCGCACCTCAGGCGGCCAAAAACATTCAGTACTTC.

This chain uses TRBV11-2 with TRBJ1-1; 9 bases map to TRBD1. CDR1 SGHAT and CDR2 FQNNGV come from the germline V gene. The V and J ends lost 5 bases and 4 bases, in that order; junction bases with no gene match: 8. The CDR3 is made up of 15 amino acids. The CDR3 sequence: CASSAGQGASTEAFF. The DNA for the CDR3 is TGTGCCAGCAGCGCGGGACAGGGCGCGAGCACTGAAGCTTTCTTT.